This record looks at one T cell receptor (beta chain) sequence and its context. A single count supports this clone. Its antigen target is currently unknown. At one boundary the junction diverges from the germline segment, which might be a read error. TCRbeta CDR3 regions were amplified from genomic DNA using the immunoSEQ Assay, a bias-controlled multiplex PCR. The published analysis was carried out like this. The number of nucleated cells in each sample was estimated from the amplification of reference gene primers within the assay. To quantify the absolute abundance of each unique TCRbeta CDR3 rearrangement, sequence reads were collapsed and filtered. For each sample, productive Simpson clonality was calculated as the square root of Simpson's diversity index over productive rearrangements. TCRdb stores this immuneACCESS table with in-frame sequences only. Part of the clones is absent; in the studies checked, under half of the shortfall reflects unresolved V genes, and no reason is known for the rest. For V, J and clone size, that table is used; D and trimming come from the DNA. This sample comprises under 85,000 clones, under 85% of them detected only once. The top ten clones comprise less than 15% of the sample.

The data are from a study of blood T cell repertoires in COVID-19 (dated by TCRdb to between 2020 and 2021). Study-level background: Samples from collaborators originated in the United States, Italy and Spain and spanned both the acute and convalescent phases of COVID-19. The material from the prospective study consisted of cDNA or gDNA derived from T cells, B-cell-depleted T cells, or PBMCs. Deeply sampled blood TCRbeta repertoires from subjects exposed to, actively infected with, or recovered from COVID-19 were included in the dataset. A freely available public database, intended as a resource for researchers studying the immune response to SARS-CoV-2, is where the repertoires were released. Samples came from the ongoing ImmuneRACE study (first 160 participants) plus 1,254 subjects from 6 global collaborators. The sample metadata nearly always contained a de-identified subject ID, COVID-19 status, age in years and sex. HLA class I and class II types, where available, came from metadata supplied by the sample provider rather than from assay-based typing. The full study reports these points: Clinical and demographic metadata were provided uncurated, with the amount varying by source and participant.

One collaborating source in Seattle enrolled patients while the patients were actively infected and followed the patients over time throughout the course of disease. Each collaborating institution followed its own protocols to collect whole blood in K2EDTA tubes. For TCRbeta analysis, collaborators shipped samples in one of three forms: frozen whole blood, isolated PBMCs, or DNA extracted from either of those sample types. Sequenced sample: peripheral blood. This receptor was identified in a man in his fifties with COVID-19, enrolled during active disease.

The DNA reads TGTGCCAGCAGCTCATCTCCTGGGGACAGGGGGCGTATTGAAACCTTC. This translates into CASSSSPGDRGRIETF. The V gene is TRBV7-9 and the J gene is TRBJ2-7; TRBD1 lines up with 12 middle nucleotides. CDR1 SEHNR and CDR2 FQNEAQ are derived from the germline V gene (reference sequence). The CDR3 starts with the cysteine, ends with the phenylalanine, and has 16 residues. Left in the record is the CDR3 DNA by itself, 48 bases read in frame from the first base. Here the CDR3 is joined to the reference TRBV7-9 and TRBJ2-7 genes, and the full variable domain is: DTGVSQNPRHKITKRGQNVTFRCDPISEHNRLYWYRQTLGQGPEFLTYFQNEAQLEKSRLLSDRFSAERPKGSFSTLEIQRTEQGDSAMYLCASSSSPGDRGRIETFGPGTRLTVT.